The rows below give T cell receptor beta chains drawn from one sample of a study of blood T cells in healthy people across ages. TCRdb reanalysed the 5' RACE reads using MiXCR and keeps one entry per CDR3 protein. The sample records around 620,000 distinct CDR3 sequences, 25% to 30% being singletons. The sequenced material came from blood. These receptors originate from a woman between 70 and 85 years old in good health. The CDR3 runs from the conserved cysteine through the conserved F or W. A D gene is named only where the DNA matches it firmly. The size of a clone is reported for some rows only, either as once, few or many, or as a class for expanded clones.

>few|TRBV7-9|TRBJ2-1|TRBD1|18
CASSLPWTGAPSHDEQFF
TGTGCCAGCAGCTTACCCTGGACAGGGGCCCCATCTCACGATGAGCAGTTCTTC
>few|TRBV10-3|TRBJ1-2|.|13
CAISAREDYGYTF
TGTGCCATCAGTGCCAGGGAGGACTATGGCTACACCTTC
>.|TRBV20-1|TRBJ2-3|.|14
CSVSDYPSTDTQYF
TGCAGTGTTTCCGACTACCCTAGCACAGATACGCAGTATTTT
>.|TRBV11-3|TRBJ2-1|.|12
CASSLDSPKQFF
TGTGCCAGCAGCTTAGATTCCCCGAAGCAGTTCTTC
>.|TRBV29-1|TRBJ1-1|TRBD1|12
CSVAQGYTEAFF
TGCAGCGTAGCACAGGGGTACACTGAAGCTTTCTTT
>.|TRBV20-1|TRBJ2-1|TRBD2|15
CSATGTSGKPNEQFF
TGCAGTGCTACAGGGACTAGCGGGAAACCCAATGAGCAGTTCTTC
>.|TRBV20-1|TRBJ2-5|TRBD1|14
CSAKRTGWGETQYF
TGCAGTGCGAAGCGGACAGGGTGGGGAGAGACCCAGTACTTC
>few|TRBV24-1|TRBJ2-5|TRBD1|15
CATSDHGQGEETQYF
TGTGCCACCAGTGACCACGGACAGGGAGAAGAGACCCAGTACTTC
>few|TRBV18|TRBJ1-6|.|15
CASSPPSRRGSPLHF
TGTGCCAGCTCACCACCGAGCCGCCGGGGTTCACCCCTCCACTTT
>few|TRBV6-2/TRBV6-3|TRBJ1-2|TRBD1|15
CASRSRQGRDYGYTF
TGTGCCAGCAGGTCAAGACAGGGAAGGGACTATGGCTACACCTTC
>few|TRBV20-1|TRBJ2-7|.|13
CSARKAGLYGQYF
TGCAGTGCTAGAAAGGCGGGTCTATACGGGCAGTACTTC
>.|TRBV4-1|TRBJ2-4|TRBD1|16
CASSPTGGDRKNIQYF
TGCGCCAGCAGCCCTACAGGGGGCGACCGCAAAAACATTCAGTACTTC
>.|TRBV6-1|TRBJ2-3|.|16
CASSVTFAEGTDTQYF
TGTGCCAGCAGTGTAACCTTCGCGGAGGGCACAGATACGCAGTATTTT
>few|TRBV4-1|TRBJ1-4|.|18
CASSQDWAELSSNEKLFF
TGCGCCAGCAGCCAAGATTGGGCGGAGCTCTCAAGTAATGAAAAACTGTTTTTT
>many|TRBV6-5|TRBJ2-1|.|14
CASSYRSSYNEQFF
TGTGCCAGCAGTTACCGAAGCTCCTACAATGAGCAGTTCTTC
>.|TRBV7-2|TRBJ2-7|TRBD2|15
CASSSFGGRAHEQYF
TGTGCCAGCAGCTCCTTCGGTGGGAGGGCCCACGAGCAGTACTTC
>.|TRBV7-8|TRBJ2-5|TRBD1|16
CASSSGGQVGTYEQCF
TGTGCCAGCAGCAGTGGGGGACAGGTTGGAACCTACGAGCAGTGCTTC
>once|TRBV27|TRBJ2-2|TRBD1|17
CASSLSPGTANTGELFF
TGTGCCAGCAGCCTTTCGCCCGGGACAGCGAACACCGGGGAGCTGTTTTTT
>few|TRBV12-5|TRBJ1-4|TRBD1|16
CASGPGTGSTNEKLFF
TGTGCTAGTGGTCCGGGGACAGGTTCAACTAATGAAAAACTGTTTTTT
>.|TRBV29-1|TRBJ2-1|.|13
CSVQGGPYNEQFF
TGCAGCGTCCAGGGGGGACCCTACAATGAGCAGTTCTTC
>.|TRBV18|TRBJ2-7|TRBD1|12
CASSLDRREQYF
TGTGCCAGCTCACTGGACAGGCGCGAGCAGTACTTC
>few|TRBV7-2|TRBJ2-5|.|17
CASSLELSATWQETQYF
TGTGCCAGCAGCTTAGAATTAAGCGCAACCTGGCAAGAGACCCAGTACTTC
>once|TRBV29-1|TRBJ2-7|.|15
CSIVLQGGMAYEQYF
TGCAGCATTGTACTACAGGGCGGAATGGCCTACGAGCAGTACTTC
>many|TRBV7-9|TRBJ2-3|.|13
CASSLGTGRVQYF
TGTGCCAGCAGCTTAGGTACTGGCAGGGTACAGTATTTT
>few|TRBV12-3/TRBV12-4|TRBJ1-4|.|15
CASSPRDGPFEKLFF
TGTGCCAGCAGCCCTAGGGACGGACCCTTTGAAAAACTGTTTTTT
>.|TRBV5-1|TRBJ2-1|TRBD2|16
CASSFLIAGDYNEQFF
TGCGCCAGCAGCTTCCTGATAGCGGGGGACTACAATGAGCAGTTCTTC
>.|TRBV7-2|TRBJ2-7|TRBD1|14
CASSDDRGGREQYF
TGTGCCAGCAGCGACGACAGGGGGGGTCGCGAGCAGTACTTC
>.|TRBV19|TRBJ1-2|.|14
CASSEIRDNYGYTF
TGTGCCAGTAGTGAGATCCGGGACAACTATGGCTACACCTTC
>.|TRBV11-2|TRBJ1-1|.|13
CASSRQQNTEAFF
TGTGCCAGCAGTCGACAGCAAAACACTGAAGCTTTCTTT
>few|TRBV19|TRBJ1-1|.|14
CASVHEQGNTEAFF
TGTGCCAGTGTTCATGAGCAGGGGAACACTGAAGCTTTCTTT
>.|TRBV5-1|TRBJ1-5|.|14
CASSLGGVSQPQHF
TGCGCCAGCAGCTTGGGAGGGGTATCTCAGCCCCAGCATTTT
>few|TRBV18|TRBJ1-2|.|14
CASSPPIRDYGYTF
TGTGCCAGCTCACCACCGATAAGGGACTATGGCTACACCTTC
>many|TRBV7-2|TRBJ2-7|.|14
CASSYQGSSYEQYF
TGTGCCAGCAGCTATCAGGGATCCTCCTACGAGCAGTACTTC
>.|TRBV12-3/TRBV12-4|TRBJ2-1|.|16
CASSLRIRGSYNEQFF
TGTGCCAGCAGTTTACGTATCAGGGGCTCCTACAATGAGCAGTTCTTC
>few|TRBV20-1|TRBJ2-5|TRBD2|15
CSAGLAGGRGGAQYF
TGCAGTGCCGGACTAGCGGGGGGGAGAGGTGGGGCCCAGTACTTC
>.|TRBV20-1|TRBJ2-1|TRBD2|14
CSARWGLAGNEQFF
TGCAGTGCTAGGTGGGGACTAGCGGGCAATGAGCAGTTCTTC
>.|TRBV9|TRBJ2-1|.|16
CASSVGGGTSYNEQFF
TGTGCCAGCAGCGTAGGTGGGGGGACCTCCTACAATGAGCAGTTCTTC